This is a list of T cell receptor beta chains from one sample in a study of regulatory and conventional T cells in RAG deficiency. The method was immunoSEQ multiplex PCR; TCRdb's version includes in-frame clones alone and lacks a portion of them. The sample carries about 29,000 clones, roughly 96% recorded once. These data also formed part of another study, on regulatory T cells.

Sequenced input: CD25- CD4+ T cells sorted from blood. The receptors originated from a human donor in good health. CDR3s include the opening cysteine and the closing phenylalanine or tryptophan. The D gene is left open where the match is weak. The size entry is marked missing in some rows and otherwise reads once, few, many or a size class.

DNA	CDR3	size	length	D	V	J
TGTGCCAGCAGCTTGGTGTCTACCTCCGGAGATACGCAGTATTTT	CASSLVSTSGDTQYF	NA	15	NA	TRBV5-6	TRBJ2-3
TGTGCCAGCAGCCCACAGGGGGCTAATTCCCCCCTCCACTTT	CASSPQGANSPLHF	NA	14	TRBD1	TRBV7-3	TRBJ1-6
TGTGCCAGCAGCTTAATTTGGGACAGTCCTGAAAAACTGTTTTTT	CASSLIWDSPEKLFF	NA	15	TRBD1	TRBV7-2	TRBJ1-4
TGTGCCAGCAGCATTGGGGGGATTGACACCGGGGAGCTGTTTTTT	CASSIGGIDTGELFF	NA	15	NA	TRBV7-3	TRBJ2-2
TGTGCCAGCAGCTTGATCTCGAGTTCGCAAGAGACCCAGTACTTC	CASSLISSSQETQYF	NA	15	NA	TRBV5-5	TRBJ2-5
TGTGCCAGCAGTCCCCGGACAGCCTCCTACAATGAGCAGTTCTTC	CASSPRTASYNEQFF	NA	15	NA	TRBV6-5	TRBJ2-1
TGTGCCAGCAGTTTATCGCCGACAGGATACTCACCTCTCCACTTT	CASSLSPTGYSPLHF	NA	15	NA	TRBV27	TRBJ1-6
TGTGCCTTACAGGAACTCGGCACTGAAGCTTTCTTT	CALQELGTEAFF	NA	12	NA	TRBV30	TRBJ1-1
TGTGCCAGCAGCTTGGGGCAGGGAAGCTGGGGCTACACCTTC	CASSLGQGSWGYTF	once	14	NA	TRBV5-4	TRBJ1-2
TGTGCCAGCAGTGGACAGGGGACTAGCACAGATACGCAGTATTTT	CASSGQGTSTDTQYF	NA	15	TRBD1	TRBV2	TRBJ2-3
TGTGCCACCAGCGCAAACAGGGGGGGGAATCAGCCCCAGCATTTT	CATSANRGGNQPQHF	NA	15	TRBD1	TRBV15	TRBJ1-5
TGTGCCAGCACTATTCCTGCAGGGCAGCACACTGAAGCTTTCTTT	CASTIPAGQHTEAFF	NA	15	NA	TRBV28	TRBJ1-1
TGTGCCAGCAGCCGGGACAGGGGGTCGGATACGCAGTATTTT	CASSRDRGSDTQYF	NA	14	TRBD1	TRBV2	TRBJ2-3
TGTGCCAGCCGGTATCGGGGTAATTCACCCCTCCACTTT	CASRYRGNSPLHF	NA	13	NA	TRBV6-5	TRBJ1-6
TGTGCCAGCTCACCTACGACAGGGTCCGAGCGCAATGAGCAGTTCTTC	CASSPTTGSERNEQFF	NA	16	TRBD1	TRBV18	TRBJ2-1
TGTGCCAGCAGCCAAGATAGTAATACTAACTATGGCTACACCTTC	CASSQDSNTNYGYTF	once	15	NA	TRBV4-2	TRBJ1-2
TGTGCCACCAGCAGAGCGACCCTTTCCCGGGGAGAGCAGTTCTTC	CATSRATLSRGEQFF	NA	15	NA	TRBV15	TRBJ2-1
TGTGCCAGCAGCTTGGGGACAATATCCTATGGCTACACCTTC	CASSLGTISYGYTF	NA	14	NA	TRBV5-6	TRBJ1-2
TGTGCCAGCTCACCACCGGGGAGCGGGGGGGCCCACAATGAGCAGTTCTTC	CASSPPGSGGAHNEQFF	NA	17	TRBD2	TRBV18	TRBJ2-1
TGTGCCAGCACCCTACAGGGTGGGAACACTGAAGCTTTCTTT	CASTLQGGNTEAFF	NA	14	NA	TRBV2	TRBJ1-1
TGTGCCAGCAGCCCTACCGGGACAGGGATCCGTGAAGGCTACACCTTC	CASSPTGTGIREGYTF	NA	16	TRBD1	TRBV5-5	TRBJ1-2
TGCGCCAGCAGCTTGGAACAGGGGGGGACAGATACGCAGTATTTT	CASSLEQGGTDTQYF	NA	15	NA	TRBV5-1	TRBJ2-3
TGCAGCGTTGAAGTTTTTGGGGGAAGTAGGGACAGGGGTTCCGAGCAGTACTTC	CSVEVFGGSRDRGSEQYF	NA	18	TRBD1	TRBV29-1	TRBJ2-7
TGTGCCAGCAGCTTAGTATCAGGGTTTAACACTGAAGCTTTCTTT	CASSLVSGFNTEAFF	NA	15	NA	TRBV11-2	TRBJ1-1
TGTGCCAGCAGCTCCGACATTGGGCTCGTGGGTTATGAGCAGTTCTTC	CASSSDIGLVGYEQFF	NA	16	NA	TRBV11-2	TRBJ2-1
TGTGCCAGCAGTGAAGGGACAAATAGCAATCAGCCCCAGCATTTT	CASSEGTNSNQPQHF	NA	15	NA	TRBV2	TRBJ1-5
TGTGCCAGCAGTTTTCGGGGTAGCACAGATACGCAGTATTTT	CASSFRGSTDTQYF	NA	14	NA	TRBV11-3	TRBJ2-3
TGTGCCAGCTCACCCAGACAGGGGGAAGAGACCCAGTACTTC	CASSPRQGEETQYF	NA	14	TRBD1	TRBV18	TRBJ2-5
TGTGCCAGCAGCCCCACTTTAGTGCCACGCAATGAGCAGTTCTTC	CASSPTLVPRNEQFF	NA	15	NA	TRBV5-4	TRBJ2-1